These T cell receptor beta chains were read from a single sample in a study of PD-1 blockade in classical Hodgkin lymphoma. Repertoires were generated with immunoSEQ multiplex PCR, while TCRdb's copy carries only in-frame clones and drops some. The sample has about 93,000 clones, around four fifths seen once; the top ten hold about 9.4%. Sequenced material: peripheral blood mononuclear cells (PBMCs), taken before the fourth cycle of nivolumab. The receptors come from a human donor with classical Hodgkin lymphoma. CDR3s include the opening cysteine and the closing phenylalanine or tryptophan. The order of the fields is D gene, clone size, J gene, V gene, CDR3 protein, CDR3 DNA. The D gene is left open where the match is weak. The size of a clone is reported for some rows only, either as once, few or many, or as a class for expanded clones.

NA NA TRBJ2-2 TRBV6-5 CASSYRGLSSRELFF TGTGCCAGCAGTTACAGGGGTCTTAGTAGCAGGGAGCTGTTTTTT
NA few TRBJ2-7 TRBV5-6 CASSLWTVNSYEQYF TGTGCCAGCAGCTTGTGGACTGTCAACTCCTACGAGCAGTACTTC
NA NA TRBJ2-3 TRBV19 CASSIEGDTQYF TGTGCCAGTAGTATAGAGGGAGATACGCAGTATTTT
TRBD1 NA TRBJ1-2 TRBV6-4 CASSPHRGANYGYTF TGTGCCAGCAGCCCGCACAGGGGGGCTAACTATGGCTACACCTTC
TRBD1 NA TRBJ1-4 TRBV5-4 CASSLGQGRNNEKLFF TGTGCCAGCAGCCTGGGACAGGGTCGTAATAATGAAAAACTGTTTTTT
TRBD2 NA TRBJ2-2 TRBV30 CAWRPGLANTGELFF TGTGCCTGGAGACCGGGACTAGCGAACACCGGGGAGCTGTTTTTT
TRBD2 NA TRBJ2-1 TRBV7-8 CASSAPSGGPPGEQFF TGTGCCAGCAGCGCCCCTAGCGGGGGGCCTCCAGGGGAGCAGTTCTTC
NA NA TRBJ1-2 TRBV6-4 CASSDSRGRSTF TGTGCCAGCAGTGACTCACGGGGCAGGTCAACCTTC
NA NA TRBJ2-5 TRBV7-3 CASSQETQYF TGTGCCAGCAGCCAAGAGACCCAGTACTTC
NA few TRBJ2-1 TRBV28 CASSRPIGSSGYNEQFF TGTGCCAGCAGTCGCCCGATTGGATCCAGCGGCTACAATGAGCAGTTCTTC
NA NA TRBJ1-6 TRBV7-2 CASSYGPNSPLHF TGTGCCAGCAGCTACGGACCGAATTCACCCCTCCACTTT
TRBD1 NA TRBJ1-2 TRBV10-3 CAISELTGGAGYTF TGTGCCATCAGTGAGTTAACAGGGGGTGCTGGCTACACCTTC
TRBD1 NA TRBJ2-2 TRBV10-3 CAISMTGLHGELFF TGTGCCATCAGTATGACAGGGTTGCACGGGGAGCTGTTTTTT
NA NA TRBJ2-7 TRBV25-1 CASSEGNSYEQYF TGTGCCAGCAGTGAGGGGAACAGCTACGAGCAGTACTTC
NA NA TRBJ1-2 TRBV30 CAWAREPDTYADGYTF TGTGCCTGGGCCAGGGAGCCGGACACCTATGCGGATGGCTACACCTTC
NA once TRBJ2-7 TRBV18 CASSSTTDSEQYF TGTGCCAGCTCATCCACTACCGACAGTGAGCAGTACTTC
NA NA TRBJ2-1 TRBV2 CASSVEGGSNNEQFF TGTGCCAGCAGTGTTGAGGGGGGCAGCAACAATGAGCAGTTCTTC
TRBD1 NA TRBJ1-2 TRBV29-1 CSVGTGTGYRYGYTF TGCAGCGTTGGGACCGGGACAGGGTATCGGTATGGCTACACCTTC
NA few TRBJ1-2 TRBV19 CASTATRFYGYTF TGTGCCAGTACCGCGACACGCTTCTATGGCTACACCTTC
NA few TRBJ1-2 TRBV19 CASTLSAGGGSRYGYTF TGTGCCAGTACCCTTTCCGCCGGGGGAGGCTCAAGATATGGCTACACCTTC
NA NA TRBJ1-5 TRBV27 CASSLFGSYSNQPQHF TGTGCCAGCAGTTTATTTGGCAGCTATAGCAATCAGCCCCAGCATTTT
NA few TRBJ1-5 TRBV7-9 CASSSTGSQPQHF TGTGCCAGCAGCTCAACAGGGAGTCAGCCCCAGCATTTT
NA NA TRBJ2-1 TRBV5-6 CASSLLEAWTYNEQFF TGTGCCAGCAGCTTGTTGGAAGCTTGGACCTACAATGAGCAGTTCTTC
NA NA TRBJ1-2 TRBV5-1 CASSLQGYYGYTF TGCGCCAGCAGCTTGCAGGGTTACTATGGCTACACCTTC
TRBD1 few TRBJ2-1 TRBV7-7 CASSPSWDRANNEQFF TGTGCTAGCAGCCCTTCCTGGGACAGGGCGAACAATGAGCAGTTCTTC
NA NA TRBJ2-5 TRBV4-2 CASSQEWDGIQETQYF TGTGCCAGCAGCCAAGAATGGGACGGGATCCAAGAGACCCAGTACTTC
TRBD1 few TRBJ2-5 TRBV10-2 CASSGQGRETQYF TGCGCCAGCAGCGGACAGGGTCGAGAGACCCAGTACTTC
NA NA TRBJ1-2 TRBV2 CASRRRDYGHTF TGTGCCAGCAGACGCAGGGACTATGGCCACACCTTC
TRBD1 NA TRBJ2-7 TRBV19 CASSTGQGGEQYF TGTGCCAGTAGTACCGGACAGGGCGGCGAGCAGTACTTC
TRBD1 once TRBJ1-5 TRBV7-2 CASSLAGQGINQPQHF TGTGCCAGCAGCTTAGCGGGACAGGGGATAAATCAGCCCCAGCATTTT
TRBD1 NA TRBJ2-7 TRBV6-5 CASSLQGAQYF TGTGCCAGCAGTTTGCAGGGGGCGCAGTACTTC
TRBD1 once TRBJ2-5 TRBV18 CASSPPDRKETQYF TGTGCCAGCTCACCACCGGACAGGAAAGAGACCCAGTACTTC
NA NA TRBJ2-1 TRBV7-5 CARSFTFVPPAHNEQFF TGTGCCAGAAGTTTCACTTTTGTCCCTCCGGCTCACAATGAGCAGTTCTTC
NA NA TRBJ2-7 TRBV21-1 CASSKWGQVSYEQYF TGTGCCAGCAGCAAATGGGGACAGGTCTCCTACGAGCAGTACTTC
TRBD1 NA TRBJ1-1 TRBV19 CATQGGYTEAFF TGTGCCACCCAGGGGGGTTACACTGAAGCTTTCTTT
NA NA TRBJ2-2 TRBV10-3 CAIKGGATGELFF TGTGCCATCAAAGGGGGAGCCACCGGGGAGCTGTTTTTT
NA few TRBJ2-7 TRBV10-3 CASGAALYEQYF TGTGCCTCGGGGGCGGCCCTCTACGAGCAGTACTTC
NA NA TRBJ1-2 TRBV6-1 CASSEVTGATHGYTF TGTGCCAGCAGTGAAGTGACGGGGGCTACGCATGGCTACACCTTC